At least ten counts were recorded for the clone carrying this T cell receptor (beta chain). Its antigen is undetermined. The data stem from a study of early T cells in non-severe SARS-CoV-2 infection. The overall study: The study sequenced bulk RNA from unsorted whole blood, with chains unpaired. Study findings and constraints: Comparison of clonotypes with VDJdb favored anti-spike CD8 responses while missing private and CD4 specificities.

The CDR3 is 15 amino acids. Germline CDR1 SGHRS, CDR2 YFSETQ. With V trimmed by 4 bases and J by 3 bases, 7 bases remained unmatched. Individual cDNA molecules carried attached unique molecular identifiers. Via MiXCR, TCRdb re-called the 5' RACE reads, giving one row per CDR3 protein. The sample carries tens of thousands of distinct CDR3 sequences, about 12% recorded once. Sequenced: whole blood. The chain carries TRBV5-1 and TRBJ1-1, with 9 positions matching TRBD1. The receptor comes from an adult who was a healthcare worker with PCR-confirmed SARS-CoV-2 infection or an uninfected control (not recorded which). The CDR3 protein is CASSPVTGGDTEAFF. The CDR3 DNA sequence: TGCGCCAGCAGCCCGGTGACAGGGGGGGACACTGAAGCTTTCTTT.